Presented here are 27 T cell receptor beta chains from one specimen sequenced in a study of cytomegalovirus exposure and HLA in healthy donors. The PCR used 60 Vbeta and 13 Jbeta primers. Measured with immunoSEQ multiplex PCR; TCRdb has only the in-frame clones, and not every one. The sample records under 200,000 clones, 12% being singletons. Material for sequencing was PBMCs. These receptors all stem from a man aged 50-59 years in good health and CMV-seropositive.

The chain combines TRBV7-2 with TRBJ2-2; TRBD2 might be the D (6 bases). The CDR3 sequence is 15 residues long. CDR1 and CDR2 (germline): SGHTA, FQGNSA. V lost 6 bases to trimming and J lost 1 base, with 12 bases between them. The CDR3 loop is CASSVRGLNTGELFF. The CDR3 nucleotides are TGTGCCAGCAGTGTGAGGGGACTGAACACCGGGGAGCTGTTTTTT.

This clone came up a few times. This sequence joins TRBV11-3 and TRBJ2-4, with TRBD1 matching 7 bases. Germline V gives CDR1 SGHNT, CDR2 YENEEA. V gave up 5 bases and J gave up 0 bases; unmatched junction bases: 16. This CDR3 contains 19 residues. The CDR3 reads CASSPRQGMRALAKNIQYF. CDR3 DNA: TGTGCCAGCAGCCCGCGACAGGGAATGAGAGCCTTAGCCAAAAACATTCAGTACTTC.

The chain joins TRBV2 to TRBJ2-5, with D unclear. The CDR3 contains 9 residues. The germline gives CDR1 SNHLY, CDR2 FYNNEI. Trimming removed 2 bases from V and 14 bases from J, with 6 bases in between. The CDR3 loop reads CASSEPLYF. The CDR3 bases are TGTGCCAGCAGTGAACCGCTATACTTC.

This chain joins TRBV10-3 and TRBJ1-5; weak D call: TRBD1 (6 bases). Trimming removed 3 bases from V and 2 bases from J, with 8 bases in between. Germline CDR1 is ENHRY and CDR2 is SYGVKD. CDR3 size: 14 residues. CDR3 nucleotide sequence: TGTGCCATCAGTGAACAGGGAGGCAATCAGCCCCAGCATTTT. It encodes CAISEQGGNQPQHF.

The chain employs TRBV15 and TRBJ1-4; TRBD1 matches at 7 bases. CDR1 LNHNV and CDR2 YYDKDF come from the germline V gene (reference sequence). V trimming: 0 bases; J trimming: 13 bases; junction bases outside the gene matches: 5. The CDR3 loop spans 13 amino acids. CDR3 sequence: CATSRDYRDRLFF. In DNA, the CDR3 is TGTGCCACCAGCAGAGATTACCGGGACAGACTGTTTTTT.

The chain joins TRBV5-1 to TRBJ2-2; tentatively, D is TRBD1 (6 bases). The CDR3 sequence is 17 residues long. The V end lost 0 bases, the J end lost 4 bases, and 16 bases lay between the germline ends. Germline-derived CDR1 and CDR2 are SGHRS and YFSETQ. CDR3 sequence reads: CASSLAWTETTTGELFF. As DNA, the CDR3 is TGCGCCAGCAGCTTGGCCTGGACAGAAACAACCACCGGGGAGCTGTTTTTT. Looking up the rest from reference TRBV5-1 and TRBJ2-2 gives the full variable domain: KAGVTQTPRYLIKTRGQQVTLSCSPISGHRSVSWYQQTPGQGLQFLFEYFSETQRNKGNFPGRFSGRQFSNSRSEMNVSTLELGDSALYLCASSLAWTETTTGELFFGEGSRLTVL.

This clone was observed a few times. Different DNA sequences within this sample yield the same CDR3. This chain uses TRBV2 with TRBJ2-1, with D uncertain. Trimming pared 4 bases from V and 4 bases from J, leaving 8 bases between. The CDR3 sequence is 13 residues long. Germline-derived CDR1 and CDR2 are SNHLY and FYNNEI. CDR3 in DNA: TGTGCCAGCAGTGGAGTCCGATACAATGAGCAGTTCTTC. This codes for CASSGVRYNEQFF.

In this sample, this clone turned up a few times. The chain links TRBV7-9 to TRBJ1-4, with D possibly TRBD1 on 6 matching bases. V lost 6 bases and J 7 bases, leaving 18 bases between the germline ends. Germline-derived CDR1 and CDR2 are SEHNR and FQNEAQ (reference sequence). The CDR3 is made up of 15 amino acids. CDR3 protein: CASSLWARDTEKLFF. The CDR3, as DNA: TGTGCCAGCAGTTTGTGGGCCCGGGACACTGAAAAACTGTTTTTT.

The chain recombines TRBV7-9 with TRBJ2-7, with TRBD1 identical over 11 bases. This CDR3 is built from 16 residues. Unmatched junction bases numbered 8, after V lost 2 bases and J lost 5 bases. Germline V CDR1 and CDR2: SEHNR, FQNEAQ (reference sequence). The CDR3 reads CASSLRGGTGGNEQYF. The CDR3 DNA is TGTGCCAGCAGCTTACGGGGCGGGACAGGGGGAAACGAGCAGTACTTC.

The chain employs TRBV5-6 and TRBJ2-7; 10 nucleotides line up with TRBD2. The CDR3 sequence is 14 residues long. CDR1 and CDR2 from the germline V gene are SGHDT and YYEEEE. The V gene end was trimmed by 2 bases and the J gene end by 3 bases; junction bases not matched to a gene: 2. Here the CDR3 reads CASSLPSGGYEQYF. The CDR3 region has the DNA TGTGCCAGCAGCTTACCTAGCGGGGGCTACGAGCAGTACTTC.

This clone was observed a few times. The J gene is TRBJ1-5, the V gene TRBV15; no firm D call. With 4 bases removed from V and 0 bases from J, the gap between germline ends came to 10 bases. Per germline, CDR1 LNHNV and CDR2 YYDKDF (reference sequence). The CDR3 is 15 residues long. In DNA, the CDR3 is TGTGCCACCAGCAATTACGGTGATAGCAATCAGCCCCAGCATTTT. It codes for CATSNYGDSNQPQHF.

The chain uses TRBV4-1 and TRBJ2-7, with TRBD1 matching 9 bases. The J segment lost 13 bases and the V segment lost 0 bases, leaving 7 bases of the junction unmatched. The CDR3 length is 13 residues. CDR1 and CDR2 (germline): MGHRA, YSYEKL. CDR3 region: CASSQDLRTGVYF. In nucleotides, the CDR3 is TGCGCCAGCAGCCAAGATTTGCGGACAGGGGTCTACTTC.

This clone was observed a handful of times. This chain uses TRBV2 with TRBJ2-7; D gene uncertain. Germline CDR1 is SNHLY and CDR2 is FYNNEI. The CDR3 sequence is 12 residues long. V was cut by 4 bases and J by 1 base, with 5 bases left in between. This chain's CDR3 is CASSALSYEQYF. The CDR3 DNA is TGTGCCAGCAGTGCCCTTTCCTACGAGCAGTACTTC.

The table lists this clone with a few counts. The rearrangement joins TRBV15 to TRBJ2-5; possibly TRBD2 for D (5 bases). The germline gives CDR1 LNHNV, CDR2 YYDKDF (reference sequence). The CDR3 totals 13 residues. V dropped 3 bases and J dropped 5 bases, with 10 bases sitting between them. In DNA form, the CDR3 reads TGTGCCACCAGCAGCGGCGGGCGCGAGACCCAGTACTTC. This encodes CATSSGGRETQYF.

This clone has a handful of counts. The chain uses TRBV4-1 and TRBJ1-1; D is perhaps TRBD1 (6 bases). Germline V gene lookup returns CDR1 MGHRA and CDR2 YSYEKL. Trimming left V 8 bases short and J 3 bases short, with 16 bases between. This CDR3 is 14 amino acids long. The CDR3 here is CASGSSGVDTEAFF. The CDR3 coding sequence is TGCGCCAGCGGGAGTTCAGGGGTGGACACTGAAGCTTTCTTT.

V is TRBV2 and J is TRBJ1-5, with D maybe TRBD1 (5 bases). The germline V gene encodes CDR1 SNHLY and CDR2 FYNNEI. V was shortened by 5 bases and J by 0 bases, with 8 bases between the two germline ends. This CDR3 contains 14 residues. CDR3 in DNA: TGTGCCAGCAGTAAGGGGTCTAGCAATCAGCCCCAGCATTTT. This codes for CASSKGSSNQPQHF.

In this sample, this clone turned up a few times. The gene calls are TRBV15 and TRBJ2-3; D might be TRBD1 (6 bases). This CDR3 is 15 amino acids long. CDR1 is LNHNV and CDR2 is YYDKDF in the germline V gene (reference sequence). V lost 5 bases and J lost 1, with 13 bases in between. CDR3 in DNA: TGTGCCACCAGCCCCTACAAGGGGGGCACAGATACGCAGTATTTT. Translation: CATSPYKGGTDTQYF.

The rearrangement uses TRBV6-1 and TRBJ1-6; TRBD1 matches 7 bases. The V gene end was trimmed by 6 bases and the J gene end by 5 bases; junction bases not matched to a gene: 7. The CDR3 totals 15 residues. Germline V CDR1 and CDR2: MNHNS, SASEGT. CDR3 amino acids: CASRPDRLNNSPLHF. CDR3 coding DNA: TGTGCCAGCAGGCCGGACAGGCTGAATAATTCACCCCTCCACTTT.

This clone was counted only a few times. V gene TRBV7-2 combines with J gene TRBJ1-4; 8 bases line up with TRBD1. Germline CDR1 and CDR2: SGHTA and FQGNSA. The CDR3 covers 15 residues. V lost 1 base and J lost 8; bases outside the gene matches: 6. CDR3 sequence (DNA): TGTGCCAGCAGCTTAGTCACAGGGGGAGCAGAAAAACTGTTTTTT. It is translated as CASSLVTGGAEKLFF.

This clone was picked up a small number of times. V and J are TRBV29-1 and TRBJ1-1, with D hard to call. CDR1 is SQVTM and CDR2 is ANQGSEA in the germline V gene. The CDR3 is made up of 13 amino acids. The V gene lost 4 bases and the J gene lost 6 bases, with 15 bases spanning the gap. The CDR3 spells CSVAGRSHPEAFF. For the CDR3, the DNA is TGCAGCGTTGCCGGTCGTTCTCATCCTGAAGCTTTCTTT.

This clone was observed a handful of times. V and J are TRBV14 and TRBJ2-4, with D possibly being TRBD2 (5 bases). The V and J ends lost 3 bases and 0 bases respectively, with 12 bases between them. Per germline, CDR1 SGHDN and CDR2 FVKESK. CDR3 length: 16 amino acids. The CDR3 loop is CASSHEGFIAKNIQYF. CDR3 DNA: TGTGCCAGCAGCCACGAGGGTTTTATAGCCAAAAACATTCAGTACTTC.

The V call is TRBV9, the J call TRBJ1-1, with a tentative D call TRBD1 (6 bases). The CDR3 is 14 amino acids. V was trimmed by 0 bases and J by 6 bases, leaving 12 bases between them. The germline CDR1 and CDR2 sequences are SGDLS and YYNGEE. CDR3 protein: CASSVGATGSEAFF. Written as DNA, the CDR3 is TGTGCCAGCAGCGTAGGGGCCACAGGGTCTGAAGCTTTCTTT. The whole variable domain, remainder taken from reference TRBV9 and TRBJ1-1, is DSGVTQTPKHLITATGQRVTLRCSPRSGDLSVYWYQQSLDQGLQFLIQYYNGEERAKGNILERFSAQQFPDLHSELNLSSLELGDSALYFCASSVGATGSEAFFGQGTRLTVV.

This clone has only a few counts. V usage is TRBV19 and J usage is TRBJ2-5; TRBD1 aligns across 7 bases. Per the germline V gene, CDR1 is LNHDA and CDR2 is SQIVND (reference sequence). The CDR3 loop spans 12 amino acids. V shed 9 bases and J 4 bases; nucleotides not matched to a gene: 5. This chain's CDR3 is CASNNRGETQYF. The CDR3 bases are TGTGCCAGCAATAACAGGGGAGAGACCCAGTACTTC. Variable domain in full (rest from reference TRBV19 and TRBJ2-5): DGGITQSPKYLFRKEGQNVTLSCEQNLNHDAMYWYRQDPGQGLRLIYYSQIVNDFQKGDIAEGYSVSREKKESFPLTVTSAQKNPTAFYLCASNNRGETQYFGPGTRLLVL.

The rearrangement uses TRBV4-1 and TRBJ1-1; D uncertain. Germline assignment: CDR1 MGHRA and CDR2 YSYEKL. Trimming removed 0 bases from V and 1 base from J, with 9 bases in between. CDR3 size: 15 residues. CDR3 sequence: CASSQEFTGNTEAFF. Written as DNA, the CDR3 is TGCGCCAGCAGCCAAGAATTTACGGGGAACACTGAAGCTTTCTTT.

For this clone: Other nucleotide sequences from this sample produce the same CDR3. V gene TRBV9 combines with J gene TRBJ1-6; 9 positions match TRBD1. V lost 3 bases and J lost 6; bases outside the gene matches: 4. The V gene's germline CDR1 is SGDLS and CDR2 YYNGEE. This CDR3 is built from 15 residues. The CDR3 bases are TGTGCCAGCAGCGAACAGGGGGCAGGTAATTCACCCCTCCACTTT. It translates to CASSEQGAGNSPLHF.

This clone was counted a few times. This chain connects TRBV19 to TRBJ1-1; D remains unclear. Between the trimmed V and J ends, which lost 5 bases and 0 bases, there was a span of 7 bases. This CDR3 is built from 13 residues. The germline V gene encodes CDR1 LNHDA and CDR2 SQIVND (reference sequence). The chain's CDR3 is CASSSQMNTEAFF. The CDR3 DNA sequence: TGTGCCAGTAGTTCGCAGATGAACACTGAAGCTTTCTTT.

The J gene is TRBJ1-1, the V gene TRBV5-4; the D is unclear. The V end lost 4 bases, the J end lost 2 bases, and 9 bases lay between the germline ends. Germline CDR1 SGHNT, CDR2 YYREEE (reference sequence). The CDR3 runs to 13 residues. CDR3 DNA sequence: TGTGCCAGCAGCCCCGACACAAACACTGAAGCTTTCTTT. It specifies CASSPDTNTEAFF.